One sample yielded the 24 T cell receptor beta chains listed below, sequenced in a study of T cell clonality in common variable immunodeficiency. Sequencing used immunoSEQ multiplex PCR; TCRdb keeps in-frame clones, though not all of them. This sample comprises approximately 34,000 clones, none seen once only. The sequenced sample consisted of peripheral blood mononuclear cells. Receptors originate from a person between 18 and 69 years old in good health.

This clone showed up many times. The sequence runs out 3 residues before the end of the CDR3; the remainder is reconstructed from the germline J gene. The chain links TRBV30 to TRBJ2-3; TRBD1 might be the D (5 bases). Trimming removed 0 bases at V and 4 bases at J, with 8 bases between. This CDR3 has 13 amino acids. Per the germline V gene, CDR1 is GTSNPN and CDR2 is SVGIG (reference sequence). The CDR3 sequence: CAWSVSGPDTQYF. The CDR3 DNA, read in part, is TGTGCCTGGAGTGTCTCAGGGCCAGATACG.

Ten or more counts support this clone. The sequence runs out 3 residues before the end of the CDR3; the remainder is reconstructed from the germline J gene. V is TRBV18 and J is TRBJ2-1; D gene ambiguous. This CDR3 has 14 amino acids. Germline V gene data show CDR1 as KGHSH and CDR2 as LQKENI. The germline V and J ends were trimmed by 2 bases and 2 bases, with 7 bases remaining between them. CDR3 DNA (partial): TGTGCCAGCTCACCATTAGCTACCTACAATGAG. It is translated as CASSPLATYNE. The entire CDR3 sequence reads CASSPLATYNEQFF.

The CDR3: CASSPRQALEADTYTF. The CDR3 bases that were read are TGTGCCAGTAGCCCCCGACAGGCCCTTGAGGCAGATACC. The chain employs TRBV19 and TRBJ1-2; TRBD1 is a possible D gene (6 bases). The CDR3 goes on 3 residues after the read ends, and that part is filled in from the germline J gene. Germline V gene lookup returns CDR1 LNHDA and CDR2 SQIVND (reference sequence). The CDR3 is made up of 16 amino acids.

Regarding this clone: The read comes to an end 3 residues before the CDR3 does, leaving the germline J gene to fill in the end. The chain couples TRBV5-6 to TRBJ1-2; perhaps TRBD1 as D (6 bases). Per germline, CDR1 SGHDT and CDR2 YYEEEE. Trimming took off 3 bases at V and 3 bases at J, with 12 bases between the two ends. This CDR3 has 14 amino acids. The sequenced part of the CDR3 DNA is TGTGCCAGCAGCTCCACAGGGCCTTACTATGGC. Translated: CASSSTGPYYG. The whole CDR3 reads CASSSTGPYYGYTF.

This clone was seen at least ten times. Read sequence stops 3 residues before the CDR3 end, and the germline J gene provides the missing end. Other DNA sequences within the sample encode an identical CDR3. This rearrangement joins TRBV19 to TRBJ1-5; 8 nucleotides agree with TRBD1. The V gene end was trimmed by 3 bases and the J gene end by 4 bases; junction bases not matched to a gene: 5. CDR3 length equals 15 residues. Per the germline V gene, CDR1 is LNHDA and CDR2 is SQIVND (reference sequence). The CDR3 region is CASSMGQVSNQPQHF. The sequenced CDR3 bases are TGTGCCAGTAGTATGGGACAGGTTAGTAATCAGCCC.

This clone was observed many times. The read comes to an end 3 residues before the CDR3 does, leaving the germline J gene to fill in the end. The gene calls are TRBV6-2 or TRBV6-3 and TRBJ2-7, with 7 bases fitting TRBD1. Germline V gives CDR1 MNHEY, CDR2 SVGEGT. V trimming: 6 bases; J trimming: 0 bases; junction bases outside the gene matches: 8. The length of the CDR3 is 15 residues. The chain's CDR3 is CASRRHGQDSYEQYF. CDR3 DNA (partial): TGTGCCAGCAGACGACACGGACAGGACTCCTACGAG.

This clone showed up many times. The read stops 3 residues short of the end of the CDR3; the missing end is completed from the germline J gene. The rearrangement joins TRBV5-1 to TRBJ2-7; TRBD1 aligns across 7 bases. Germline CDR1 reads SGHRS; CDR2 reads YFSETQ. Trimming cost V 6 bases and J 0 bases; bases outside gene matches: 6. The length of the CDR3 is 14 residues. The DNA read from the CDR3 is TGCGCCAGCACCACCGGGACAGCCTCCTACGAG. Its translation: CASTTGTASYE. The complete CDR3 reads CASTTGTASYEQYF. Looking up the rest from reference TRBV5-1 and TRBJ2-7 gives the full variable domain: KAGVTQTPRYLIKTRGQQVTLSCSPISGHRSVSWYQQTPGQGLQFLFEYFSETQRNKGNFPGRFSGRQFSNSRSEMNVSTLELGDSALYLCASTTGTASYEQYFGPGTRLTVT.

There are many counts of this clone. The CDR3 sequence: CSACEAGKSSYEQYF. The covered CDR3 bases are TGCAGTGCTTGTGAAGCGGGGAAGAGCTCCTACGAG. The V and J genes are TRBV20-1 and TRBJ2-7, with 7 bases lining up with TRBD2. With the read ending 3 residues before the CDR3 end, the germline J gene is used to fill in that end. Germline CDR1 and CDR2: DFQATT and SNEGSKA (reference sequence). This CDR3 spans 15 amino acids. The junction had 10 bases not matched to a gene; V was cut back by 5 bases and J by 0 bases.

In this sample, this clone turned up a few times. With the read ending 3 residues before the CDR3 end, the germline J gene is used to fill in that end. The V gene is TRBV19, the J gene TRBJ2-7, with 12 bases matching TRBD2. V shed 5 bases and J 3 bases; nucleotides not matched to a gene: 8. CDR1 is LNHDA and CDR2 is SQIVND in the germline V gene (reference sequence). This CDR3 is 16 amino acids long. The CDR3 sequence: CASSPKLAGGFYEQYF. Partial CDR3 DNA: TGTGCCAGTAGTCCCAAACTAGCGGGGGGATTCTACGAG.

This clone was observed many times. Read data end 3 residues before the CDR3 end; the end is taken from the germline J gene. This specimen includes other DNA sequences encoding the same CDR3. The V call is TRBV6-2 or TRBV6-3, the J call TRBJ2-7, with D possibly being TRBD2 (6 bases). Looked up from germline, CDR1 is MNHEY and CDR2 is SVGEGT. Trimming cost V 0 bases and J 6 bases, with 21 bases left between them. CDR3 length equals 17 residues. The CDR3: CASSYSSREVSYGEQYF. The DNA read from the CDR3 is TGTGCCAGCAGTTACTCGAGCAGGGAGGTCTCCTATGGCGAG.

This clone was observed many times. The read terminates 3 residues before the CDR3 end, so the remaining end is supplied by the germline J gene. The chain has TRBV7-6 and TRBJ2-7; D remains unclear. The V end was cut by 4 bases, the J end by 2 bases, with 12 bases between. This CDR3 comprises 14 residues. The germline CDR1 and CDR2 sequences are SGHVS and FNYEAQ. Incomplete CDR3 DNA: TGTGCCAGCAGCTCCTATCTTGTACCCTACGAG. Residues: CASSSYLVPYE. The whole CDR3 sequence is CASSSYLVPYEQYF. Based on the CDR3 plus reference TRBV7-6 and TRBJ2-7, the full variable domain is GAGVSQSPRYKVTKRGQDVALRCDPISGHVSLYWYRQALGQGPEFLTYFNYEAQQDKSGLPNDRFSAERPEGSISTLTIQRTEQRDSAMYRCASSSYLVPYEQYFGPGTRLTVT.

This clone showed up many times. The CDR3 here is CASSELAGLADTQYF. The sequenced part of the CDR3 DNA is TGTGCCAGCAGCGAACTAGCGGGACTCGCAGATACG. This chain joins TRBV7-8 and TRBJ2-3, with TRBD2 matching 10 bases. Sequencing ends 3 residues short of the CDR3 end; the germline J gene provides the rest. The germline V gene has CDR1 SGHVS and CDR2 FQNEAQ. With V trimmed by 5 bases and J by 4 bases, 6 bases remained unmatched. This CDR3 region has 15 residues.

Note on this clone: The CDR3 goes on 3 residues after the read ends, and that part is filled in from the germline J gene. The rearrangement links TRBV7-9 to TRBJ2-7, with D maybe TRBD1 (5 bases). CDR3 length: 15 residues. Germline V gene data show CDR1 as SEHNR and CDR2 as FQNEAQ (reference sequence). V was pared by 1 base and J by 5 bases, with 15 bases between. CDR3 DNA (partial): TGTGCCAGCAGCTTAGGACAGTCGGAGCCAAACGAG. Its translation is CASSLGQSEPNE. The complete CDR3 protein is CASSLGQSEPNEQYF.

This clone has a count of ten or more. Read coverage stops 3 residues before the CDR3 terminus; the germline J gene supplies the remainder. This sequence joins TRBV6-2 or TRBV6-3 and TRBJ1-1; no definite D call. V shed 5 bases and J shed 3 bases, with 13 bases lying between them. The CDR3 is made up of 14 amino acids. Germline V gives CDR1 MNHEY, CDR2 SVGEGT. The CDR3 region is CASSPGTADTEAFF. The sequenced CDR3 bases are TGTGCCAGCAGTCCTGGAACAGCGGACACTGAA.

As to this clone: Sequencing ends 3 residues short of the CDR3 end; the germline J gene provides the rest. The chain employs TRBV7-9 and TRBJ1-2, with TRBD1 matching 7 bases. This CDR3 comprises 15 residues. V lost 5 bases to trimming and J lost 0 bases; unmatched junction nucleotides: 6. Germline V gene lookup returns CDR1 SEHNR and CDR2 FQNEAQ (reference sequence). The CDR3 reads CASSAQGGTNYGYTF. CDR3 bases read: TGTGCCAGCAGCGCCCAGGGGGGTACTAACTATGGC.

A few counts support this clone. The read ends 3 residues shy of where the CDR3 ends; the end is completed using the germline J gene. The chain has TRBV18 and TRBJ1-4; D not certain. With 1 base removed from V and 8 bases from J, the gap between germline ends came to 11 bases. The germline V gene encodes CDR1 KGHSH and CDR2 LQKENI. The length of the CDR3 is 14 residues. The DNA read from the CDR3 is TGTGCCAGCTCACCACAAGGGTTTAAGGAAAAA. Encoded protein: CASSPQGFKEK. In full, the CDR3 is CASSPQGFKEKLFF.

In its sample, this clone was seen a few times. The read comes to an end 3 residues before the CDR3 does, leaving the germline J gene to fill in the end. This chain joins TRBV19 and TRBJ1-1; 9 bases line up with TRBD1. This CDR3 has 15 residues. With V trimmed by 5 bases and J by 7 bases, 11 bases remained unmatched. CDR1 and CDR2 from the germline V gene are LNHDA and SQIVND (reference sequence). The chain's CDR3 is CASSQIGTGQVEAFF. The part of the CDR3 DNA that was read is TGTGCCAGTAGTCAGATCGGGACAGGGCAAGTTGAA.

As regards this clone: The read stops 3 residues short of the end of the CDR3; the missing end is completed from the germline J gene. This CDR3 is also generated by other DNA sequences in the sample. This chain uses TRBV7-9 with TRBJ1-2, with D perhaps TRBD1 (6 bases). V was trimmed by 11 bases and J by 5 bases, leaving 24 bases between them. The CDR3 runs to 15 residues. Germline V gene data show CDR1 as SEHNR and CDR2 as FQNEAQ (reference sequence). The CDR3 sequence is CAGGGQVTSFYGYTF. CDR3 DNA (partial): TGTGCCGGGGGCGGACAAGTGACCTCTTTTTATGGC.

This clone has a handful of counts. Sequencing ends 3 residues short of the CDR3 end; the germline J gene provides the rest. This sequence joins TRBV2 and TRBJ2-2, with D perhaps matching TRBD2 (7 bases). The CDR3 runs 12 residues. Looked up from germline, CDR1 is SNHLY and CDR2 is FYNNEI. The CDR3 DNA, read in part, is TGTGCTCGGGGGGCTCTCGGTGAAAAG. This codes for CARGALGEK. The whole CDR3 is CARGALGEKLFF. The variable domain in full, with the rest retrieved from reference TRBV2 and TRBJ2-2, is EPEVTQTPSHQVTQMGQEVILRCVPISNHLYFYWYRQILGQKVEFLVSFYNNEISEKSEIFDDQFSVERPDGSNFTLKIRSTKLEDSAMYFCARGALGEKLFFGEGSRLTVL.

Concerning this clone itself: Read coverage stops 3 residues before the CDR3 terminus; the germline J gene supplies the remainder. The chain carries TRBV7-9 and TRBJ2-7, with D hard to call. Trimming shortened V by 1 base and J by 3 bases, and 7 bases separated the two germline ends. Germline CDR1 reads SEHNR; CDR2 reads FQNEAQ (reference sequence). This CDR3 region has 13 residues. This CDR3 is CASSLGVNYEQYF. The sequenced part of the CDR3 DNA is TGTGCCAGCAGCTTAGGTGTCAACTACGAG.

This clone was observed many times. The read ends 3 residues early relative to the CDR3; the germline J gene fills the gap. The gene calls are TRBV4-2 and TRBJ2-7, with 15 bases fitting TRBD2. The CDR3 runs to 19 residues. V gave up 4 bases and J gave up 3 bases; unmatched junction bases: 13. Germline assignment: CDR1 LGHNA and CDR2 YNFKEQ. CDR3 DNA, as far as it was read: TGTGCCAGCAGCCGAGGACTAGCGGGAGGGCCGGAGGGGGTCTACGAG. As protein: CASSRGLAGGPEGVYE. The whole CDR3 protein reads CASSRGLAGGPEGVYEQYF.

This clone showed up many times. Read sequence stops 3 residues before the CDR3 end, and the germline J gene provides the missing end. The rearrangement uses TRBV20-1 and TRBJ1-2; maybe TRBD1 (6 bases). The V end was cut by 3 bases, the J end by 6 bases, with 14 bases between. The CDR3 has 13 residues. Germline lookup yields CDR1 DFQATT and CDR2 SNEGSKA (reference sequence). Incomplete CDR3 DNA: TGCAGTGCTAGTAGTGACAGGAGGGATGGC. Its protein product is CSASSDRRDG. The CDR3, in full, reads CSASSDRRDGYTF.

This clone was seen more than once but under ten times. The CDR3 end falls 3 residues outside the read, so it is completed with the germline J gene. The chain combines TRBV6-1 with TRBJ2-3, with 12 bases fitting TRBD2. CDR3 length equals 16 residues. CDR1 is MNHNS, CDR2 SASEGT, per germline. Partial CDR3 DNA: TGTGCCAGCAGTGAATTCGGACTAGCGGGGCGAGAGACG. Translation gives CASSEFGLAGRET. The whole CDR3 is CASSEFGLAGRETQYF.

This clone appeared many times. The CDR3 is cut off 3 residues early in the read; its end comes from the germline J gene. J is TRBJ2-1 and V is TRBV6-2 or TRBV6-3; 10 bases are a match to TRBD2. The CDR3 runs 16 residues. With V trimmed by 3 bases and J by 2 bases, 4 bases remained unmatched. CDR1 and CDR2 (germline): MNHEY, SVGEGT. CDR3 in amino acids: CASSYLSGGAYNEQFF. The covered CDR3 bases are TGTGCCAGCAGTTATTTGAGCGGGGGGGCCTACAATGAG.